The 21 T cell receptor beta chains below come from one sample, sequenced in a study of blood T cells in healthy people across ages. Through a sample-barcoded 5' primer and a J-beta primer mix, a second PCR was run for roughly 7 to 11 cycles. One entry per CDR3 protein results from TCRdb running MiXCR on the 5' RACE reads. The sample consists of fewer than 1.5 million distinct CDR3 sequences, about 40% of them appearing once. Sequencing input: blood. These receptors were collected from a young woman in good health.

Details on this clonotype: This may be a read error, as it is one base from a much larger clone. This rearrangement joins TRBV4-2 to TRBJ1-6; D is unresolved. The germline gives CDR1 LGHNA, CDR2 YNFKEQ. This CDR3 has 15 amino acids. CDR3 sequence (DNA): TGTGCCAGCAGCCAAGTGGGTGGATTTAATTCACCCCCCCACTTT. As protein: CASSQVGGFNSPPHF.

This clonotype has more than one count but fewer than ten. The chain combines TRBV15 with TRBJ2-1; 7 nucleotides align to TRBD2. V was pared by 0 bases and J by 4 bases, with 6 bases of the junction left unmatched. This CDR3 is 16 amino acids long. The V gene's germline CDR1 is LNHNV and CDR2 YYDKDF (reference sequence). The CDR3 sequence: CATSRDASSGYNEQFF. CDR3 DNA: TGTGCCACCAGCAGAGATGCATCTAGCGGATACAATGAGCAGTTCTTC.

The chain carries TRBV20-1 and TRBJ2-3; 7 bases align to TRBD1. The germline CDR1 and CDR2 sequences are DFQATT and SNEGSKA (reference sequence). This CDR3 has 14 residues. Trimming at V came to 6 bases and at J to 0 bases, leaving 6 bases not matched to a gene. CDR3 loop: CSARDSTSTDTQYF. The CDR3 nucleotides are TGCAGTGCCCGGGACAGCACTAGCACAGATACGCAGTATTTT.

A remark on this clonotype: At one of its ends the junction is not consistent with the germline gene, which may arise from a read error. V usage is TRBV7-8 and J usage is TRBJ2-5; D perhaps matches TRBD1 (6 bases). Germline loops: CDR1 SGHVS, CDR2 FQNEAQ. The CDR3 extends over 16 amino acids. CDR3 in DNA: TGTGCCAGCAACTTACGTGGAGGACAGTCGCAAGAGACCCAGTACTTC. It yields the protein CASNLRGGQSQETQYF. Full variable domain (missing parts from reference TRBV7-8 and TRBJ2-5): GAGVSQSPRYKVAKRGQDVALRCDPISGHVSLFWYQQALGQGPEFLTYFQNEAQLDKSGLPSDRFFAERPEGSVSTLKIQRTQQEDSAVYLCASNLRGGQSQETQYFGPGTRLLVL.

This clonotype was found a few times. The V and J genes are TRBV20-1 and TRBJ2-1, with TRBD2 matching over 10 bases. The trim removed 2 bases at V and 1 base at J, leaving 5 bases unmatched. Germline loops: CDR1 DFQATT, CDR2 SNEGSKA (reference sequence). The CDR3 is 16 residues long. DNA for the CDR3: TGCAGTGCTAGACAGGGACTAGCGTCTTCCTACAATGAGCAGTTCTTC. Protein product: CSARQGLASSYNEQFF.

This chain links TRBV11-2 with TRBJ2-1, with 10 bases fitting TRBD2. The CDR3 sequence is 16 residues long. Per the germline V gene, CDR1 is SGHAT and CDR2 is FQNNGV. V shed 0 bases and J 4 bases; nucleotides not matched to a gene: 3. As DNA, the CDR3 is TGTGCCAGCAGCTTAGATCCGACTAGCGGGTACAATGAGCAGTTCTTC. Translating it yields CASSLDPTSGYNEQFF.

Many counts were recorded for this clonotype. The chain is built from TRBV12-3 or TRBV12-4 and TRBJ2-7, with 8 nucleotides matching TRBD2. The CDR3 sequence is 14 residues long. Trimming took 6 bases from V and 5 from J; bases not matched to a gene: 9. The DNA of the CDR3 is TGTGCCAGCAGCCTAGGGACTAGTACCCACGAGCAGTACTTC. It specifies CASSLGTSTHEQYF.

The chain combines TRBV29-1 with TRBJ1-4, with 9 bases aligning to TRBD1. Losses at the gene ends were 7 bases for V and 8 bases for J; bases not matched to a gene: 8. Germline CDR1 SQVTM, CDR2 ANQGSEA. The CDR3 loop spans 13 amino acids. This chain's CDR3 is CSAGTGSVEKLFF. DNA for the CDR3: TGCAGCGCTGGGACAGGGAGTGTGGAAAAACTGTTTTTT.

This chain links TRBV28 with TRBJ1-2, with D possibly matching TRBD1 (6 bases). Germline lookup yields CDR1 MDHEN and CDR2 SYDVKM. V lost 8 bases to trimming and J lost 4 bases, with 17 bases between them. The CDR3 runs 14 residues. The CDR3 DNA is TGTGCCAGCGGACATGGGGGAGGGGGCTATGGCTACACCTTC. This sequence encodes CASGHGGGGYGYTF.

There are a few counts of this clonotype. A much larger clonotype is one base distant, so this may be a read error. V is TRBV12-3 or TRBV12-4 and J is TRBJ2-3; D may be TRBD2 (5 bases). Trimming removed 2 bases at V and 9 bases at J, with 15 bases between. This CDR3 spans 14 amino acids. CDR3 nucleotide sequence: TGTGCCAGCAGTTTATGGGCGGGTTCTGACACGCAGTATTTT. This translates into CASSLWAGSDTQYF.

This clonotype has a handful of counts. V gene TRBV9 combines with J gene TRBJ2-7; the match to TRBD1 covers 8 bases. The CDR3 contains 15 residues. From germline, CDR1 is SGDLS and CDR2 YYNGEE. J lost 3 bases, V lost 0 bases, and 5 bases had no gene match. The CDR3 region is CASSVATGESYEQYF. CDR3 in DNA: TGTGCCAGCAGCGTAGCGACAGGGGAAAGCTACGAGCAGTACTTC. Full variable domain (remainder filled in from reference TRBV9 and TRBJ2-7): DSGVTQTPKHLITATGQRVTLRCSPRSGDLSVYWYQQSLDQGLQFLIQYYNGEERAKGNILERFSAQQFPDLHSELNLSSLELGDSALYFCASSVATGESYEQYFGPGTRLTVT.

V is TRBV29-1 and J is TRBJ1-1, with D tentatively TRBD1 (6 bases). The ends were cut back, 5 bases at V and 10 bases at J, with 17 bases in the middle. The CDR3 is made up of 12 amino acids. Germline V gene data show CDR1 as SQVTM and CDR2 as ANQGSEA. The CDR3 sequence: CSVSGQTASAFF. CDR3 nucleotides: TGCAGCGTTAGCGGACAGACCGCTTCAGCTTTCTTT.

This chain connects TRBV25-1 to TRBJ1-1, with D uncertain. V was shortened by 5 bases and J by 7 bases, with 8 bases between the two germline ends. This CDR3 has 11 residues. Germline V gene data show CDR1 as MGHDK and CDR2 as SYGVNS. For the CDR3, the DNA is TGTGCCAGCAGTCGTGCAGTTGAAGCTTTCTTT. Translating it yields CASSRAVEAFF.

CDR3 sequence reads: CASSPFTPNEQFF. CDR3 sequence (DNA): TGTGCCAGCAGTCCCTTTACCCCCAATGAGCAGTTCTTC. The rearrangement joins TRBV6-5 to TRBJ2-1, with D unclear. The CDR3 runs to 13 residues. Trimming removed 5 bases from V and 6 bases from J, with 11 bases in between. Germline-derived CDR1 and CDR2 are MNHEY and SVGAGI.

This clonotype appeared a few times. This chain uses TRBV21-1 with TRBJ2-4; the table's TRBD2 call for D was not verified on the DNA. The J call may be wrong; the DNA end is better matched by TRBJ2-5. TRBV21-1 represents a pseudogene. The CDR3 is made up of 19 amino acids. DNA for the CDR3: TGTGCCAGCAGCAAAGTACGGACTAGCGGGAGCCGGTCGTTAAAGACCCAGTACTTC. Its translation is CASSKVRTSGSRSLKTQYF.

V gene TRBV4-2 combines with J gene TRBJ2-3; D is possibly TRBD1 or TRBD2 (5 bases each). The CDR3 has 14 amino acids. The V end lost 4 bases, the J end lost 0 bases, and 8 bases lay between the germline ends. Germline V lookup: CDR1 LGHNA, CDR2 YNFKEQ. The CDR3 is CASSPWDSTDTQYF. DNA for the CDR3: TGTGCCAGCAGCCCCTGGGACAGCACAGATACGCAGTATTTT.

In this sample, this clonotype turned up a few times. This chain joins TRBV12-5 and TRBJ2-6; no definite D call. V dropped 1 base and J dropped 0 bases, with 7 bases sitting between them. The CDR3 consists of 16 residues. The germline gives CDR1 LGHNT, CDR2 FRNRAP. CDR3 region: CASGLDPFSGANVLTF. CDR3 DNA: TGTGCTAGTGGTTTGGATCCCTTCTCTGGGGCCAACGTCCTGACTTTC.

The V call is TRBV20-1, the J call TRBJ1-4; D might be TRBD1 (5 bases). This CDR3 is 13 amino acids long. Germline V gives CDR1 DFQATT, CDR2 SNEGSKA (reference sequence). V was clipped by 6 bases and J by 2 bases, with 10 bases between them. The CDR3 region has the DNA TGCAGTGCCCCTCGGGACACTAATGAAAAACTGTTTTTT. Translating gives CSAPRDTNEKLFF.

CDR3 sequence: CASSEGGGIYEQYF. CDR3 bases: TGTGCCAGCAGTGAAGGGGGGGGGATCTACGAGCAGTACTTC. V gene TRBV25-1 combines with J gene TRBJ2-7, with 7 bases that match TRBD2. Trimming at V came to 2 bases and at J to 3 bases, leaving 4 bases not matched to a gene. This CDR3 is 14 amino acids long. Germline V gives CDR1 MGHDK, CDR2 SYGVNS.

The chain combines TRBV10-2 with TRBJ1-6; D may be TRBD1 (6 bases). V lost 6 bases, J lost 7 bases, and 13 bases lay in between. CDR3 length: 14 residues. CDR1 WSHSY and CDR2 SAAADI come from the germline V gene. The CDR3 loop is CASSEQGWNSPLHF. In nucleotides, the CDR3 is TGCGCCAGCAGCGAACAGGGTTGGAATTCACCCCTCCACTTT.

CDR3 bases: TGTGCCAGCAGCTTAGAAGGGTGGGAGGACGGCCGCTCTGGGGCCAACGTCCTGACTTTC. Its protein is CASSLEGWEDGRSGANVLTF. J is TRBJ2-6 and V is TRBV7-9, with D possibly TRBD2 on 6 matching bases. The CDR3 spans 20 residues. Per germline, CDR1 SEHNR and CDR2 FQNEAQ (reference sequence). Trimming stripped 1 base from V and 0 bases from J, with 19 bases between.